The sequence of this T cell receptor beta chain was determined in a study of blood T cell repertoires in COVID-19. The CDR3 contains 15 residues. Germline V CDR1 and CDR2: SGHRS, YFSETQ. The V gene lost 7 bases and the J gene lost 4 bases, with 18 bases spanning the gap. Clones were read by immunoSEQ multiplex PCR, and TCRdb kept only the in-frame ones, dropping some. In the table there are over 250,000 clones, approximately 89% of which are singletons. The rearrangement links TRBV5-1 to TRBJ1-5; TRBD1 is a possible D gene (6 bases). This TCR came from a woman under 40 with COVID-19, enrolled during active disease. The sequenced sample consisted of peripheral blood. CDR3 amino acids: CASSSQGLGNQPQHF. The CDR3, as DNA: TGCGCCAGCTCTAGCCAGGGGTTAGGTAATCAGCCCCAGCATTTT.